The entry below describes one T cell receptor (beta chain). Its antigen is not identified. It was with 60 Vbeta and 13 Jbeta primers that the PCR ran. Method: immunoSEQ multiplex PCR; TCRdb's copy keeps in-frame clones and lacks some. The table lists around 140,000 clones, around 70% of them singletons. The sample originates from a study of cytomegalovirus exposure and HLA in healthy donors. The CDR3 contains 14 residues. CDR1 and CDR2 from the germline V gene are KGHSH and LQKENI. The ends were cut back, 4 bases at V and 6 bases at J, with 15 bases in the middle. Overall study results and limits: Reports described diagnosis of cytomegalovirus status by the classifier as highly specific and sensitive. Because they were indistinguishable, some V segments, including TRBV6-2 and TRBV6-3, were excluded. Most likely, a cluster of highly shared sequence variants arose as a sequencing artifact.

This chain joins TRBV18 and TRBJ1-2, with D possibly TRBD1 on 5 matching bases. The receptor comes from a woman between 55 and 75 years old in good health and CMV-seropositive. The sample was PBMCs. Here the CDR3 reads CASSRPPGEDGYTF. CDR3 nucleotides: TGTGCCAGCTCACGTCCACCGGGGGAGGATGGCTACACCTTC.